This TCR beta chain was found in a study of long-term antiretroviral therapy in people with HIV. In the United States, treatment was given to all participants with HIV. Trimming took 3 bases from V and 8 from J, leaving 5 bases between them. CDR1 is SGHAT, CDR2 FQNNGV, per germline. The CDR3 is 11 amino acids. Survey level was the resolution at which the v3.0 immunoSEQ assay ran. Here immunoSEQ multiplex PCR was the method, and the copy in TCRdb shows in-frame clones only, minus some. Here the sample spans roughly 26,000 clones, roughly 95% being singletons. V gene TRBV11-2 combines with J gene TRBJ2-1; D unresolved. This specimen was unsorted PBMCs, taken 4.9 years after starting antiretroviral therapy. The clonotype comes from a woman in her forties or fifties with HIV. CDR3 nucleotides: TGTGCCAGCAGCTTGATCTATGAGCAGTTCTTC. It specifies CASSLIYEQFF. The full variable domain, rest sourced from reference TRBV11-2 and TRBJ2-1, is EAGVAQSPRYKIIEKRQSVAFWCNPISGHATLYWYQQILGQGPKLLIQFQNNGVVDDSQLPKDRFSAERLKGVDSTLKIQPAKLEDSAVYLCASSLIYEQFFGPGTRLTVL.